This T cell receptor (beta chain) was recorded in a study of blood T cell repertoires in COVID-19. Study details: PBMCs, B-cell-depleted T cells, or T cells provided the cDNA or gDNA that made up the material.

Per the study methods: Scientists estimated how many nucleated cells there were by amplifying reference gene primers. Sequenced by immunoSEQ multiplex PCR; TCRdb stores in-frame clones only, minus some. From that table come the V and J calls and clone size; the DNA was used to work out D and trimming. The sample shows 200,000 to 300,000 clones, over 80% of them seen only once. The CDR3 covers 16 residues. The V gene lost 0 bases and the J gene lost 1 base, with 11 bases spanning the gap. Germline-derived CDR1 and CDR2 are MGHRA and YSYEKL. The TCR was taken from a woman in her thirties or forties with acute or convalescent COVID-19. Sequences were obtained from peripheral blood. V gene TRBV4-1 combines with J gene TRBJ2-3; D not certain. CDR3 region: CASSQDWVSRTDTQYF. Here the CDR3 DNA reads TGCGCCAGCAGCCAAGATTGGGTTAGCCGCACAGATACGCAGTATTTT.